A selection of T cell receptor beta chains follows, all from one sample in a study of naive and memory T cell subsets. TCRdb passed the UMI-ligation and nested PCR reads through MiXCR, listing each CDR3 protein once. The sample lists about 150,000 distinct CDR3 sequences; about 23% were seen once. Sequencing was carried out using naive CD4+ T cells from blood. The receptors shown here come from a human donor in good health. Both conserved end residues are part of each CDR3. D genes are given only for firm matches. Clone size is given for some rows only: seen once, a few or many times, or a class if the clone is expanded.

cdr3_aa: CASSLSGGKNIQYF
cdr3_nt: TGCGCCAGCAGCTTGTCCGGGGGCAAAAACATTCAGTACTTC
clone_size: -
d_call: -
v_call: TRBV5-1
j_call: TRBJ2-4

cdr3_aa: CSVRDSYEQYF
cdr3_nt: TGCAGTGTGCGGGACTCCTACGAGCAGTACTTC
clone_size: few
d_call: -
v_call: TRBV20-1
j_call: TRBJ2-7

cdr3_aa: CASSPRRELYEQYF
cdr3_nt: TGTGCCAGCAGTCCACGGCGGGAGCTGTACGAGCAGTACTTC
clone_size: -
d_call: TRBD2
v_call: TRBV12-3/TRBV12-4
j_call: TRBJ2-7

cdr3_aa: CASSQDGRDFEQYF
cdr3_nt: TGCGCCAGCAGCCAAGACGGGCGGGACTTCGAGCAGTACTTC
clone_size: many
d_call: -
v_call: TRBV4-3
j_call: TRBJ2-7

cdr3_aa: CASSFQGDTEAFF
cdr3_nt: TGTGCCAGTAGCTTCCAGGGAGACACTGAAGCTTTCTTT
clone_size: -
d_call: -
v_call: TRBV19
j_call: TRBJ1-1

cdr3_aa: CSAGRQGSYEQYF
cdr3_nt: TGCAGTGCTGGCCGTCAGGGGTCCTACGAGCAGTACTTC
clone_size: -
d_call: -
v_call: TRBV20-1
j_call: TRBJ2-7

cdr3_aa: CSAYRGVTDTQYF
cdr3_nt: TGCAGTGCTTACAGGGGGGTCACAGATACGCAGTATTTT
clone_size: few
d_call: TRBD1
v_call: TRBV20-1
j_call: TRBJ2-3

cdr3_aa: CSAEDRGQNYGYTF
cdr3_nt: TGCAGTGCAGAAGACAGGGGGCAGAACTATGGCTACACCTTC
clone_size: -
d_call: TRBD1
v_call: TRBV20-1
j_call: TRBJ1-2

cdr3_aa: CASSLAQDEQYF
cdr3_nt: TGTGCCAGCAGCTTAGCGCAAGACGAGCAGTACTTC
clone_size: -
d_call: -
v_call: TRBV7-9
j_call: TRBJ2-7

cdr3_aa: CACTSWGRGHTDTQYF
cdr3_nt: TGTGCCTGTACATCATGGGGCAGGGGTCACACAGATACGCAGTATTTT
clone_size: -
d_call: -
v_call: TRBV30
j_call: TRBJ2-3

cdr3_aa: CASSAASWETQYF
cdr3_nt: TGTGCCAGCAGCGCAGCGTCCTGGGAGACCCAGTACTTC
clone_size: many
d_call: -
v_call: TRBV3-1
j_call: TRBJ2-5

cdr3_aa: CASSLPPLAYNEQFF
cdr3_nt: TGTGCCAGCAGCCTCCCCCCGCTGGCCTACAATGAGCAGTTCTTC
clone_size: -
d_call: -
v_call: TRBV12-3/TRBV12-4
j_call: TRBJ2-1

cdr3_aa: CASSLPGAETQYF
cdr3_nt: TGCGCCAGCAGCTTGCCCGGGGCGGAGACCCAGTACTTC
clone_size: -
d_call: -
v_call: TRBV5-1
j_call: TRBJ2-5

cdr3_aa: CASSLRQGEAFF
cdr3_nt: TGTGCCAGCAGCTTGCGACAGGGTGAAGCTTTCTTT
clone_size: once
d_call: TRBD1
v_call: TRBV7-9
j_call: TRBJ1-1